This T cell receptor beta chain was sequenced during a study of OX40 agonist ivuxolimab in advanced cancers. About the study: Treatment of patients was with ivuxolimab, an agonistic anti-OX40 (CD134) antibody. Patients were infused with ivuxolimab every 2 weeks at 0.01 to 10 mg/kg.

Findings and limits, study-wide: Also showing low normalized T-cell clonal expansion were some of the nonresponders.

Note on this clone: Its matching antigen is unknown.

Assay: immunoSEQ multiplex PCR; the TCRdb copy retains only in-frame clones and omits some. The profile covers under 95,000 clones, with roughly 86% appearing a single time and 0.7% to 0.9% taken by the ten largest. The CDR3 totals 12 residues. With 3 bases removed from V and 8 bases from J, the gap between germline ends came to 7 bases. The germline gives CDR1 MNHEY, CDR2 SMNVEV (reference sequence). The starting material was CD4+ or CD8+ T cells sorted from blood, obtained in a trial of the OX40 agonist ivuxolimab. The source is an adult with an advanced solid tumor such as melanoma, head and neck, liver or kidney cancer. J is TRBJ1-4 and V is TRBV27; D gene uncertain. The CDR3 region is CASSFVGEKLFF. The CDR3 DNA is TGTGCCAGCAGTTTCGTAGGGGAAAAACTGTTTTTT.